The rows below give T cell receptor beta chains drawn from one sample of a study of blood T cell repertoires in COVID-19. This table comes from immunoSEQ multiplex PCR, and its TCRdb copy is limited to in-frame clones, with some not included. The sample lists around 150,000 clones, around 80% occurring once. The sample consisted of peripheral blood. These receptors all stem from an elderly woman in a cohort sampled during active or convalescent COVID-19. Each CDR3 is given with its conserved first and last residue. The D gene is left open where the match is weak. Size is omitted from some rows. Given values are once, few, many or a class for expanded clones.

cdr3_aa: CASRPTGEGSPLHF
cdr3_nt: TGTGCCAGCAGGCCGACAGGGGAAGGTTCACCCCTCCACTTT
clone_size: -
j_call: TRBJ1-6
v_call: TRBV6-5
d_call: TRBD1

cdr3_aa: CASSYTANTEAFF
cdr3_nt: TGCGCCAGCAGCTATACAGCGAACACTGAAGCTTTCTTT
clone_size: -
j_call: TRBJ1-1
v_call: TRBV5-1
d_call: -

cdr3_aa: CASSKVEYETGLSGNTIYF
cdr3_nt: TGTGCCAGCAGCAAAGTCGAATACGAGACAGGGCTCTCTGGAAACACCATATATTTT
clone_size: -
j_call: TRBJ1-3
v_call: TRBV21-1
d_call: -

cdr3_aa: CASSLGGGDEQFF
cdr3_nt: TGCGCCAGCAGCTTAGGAGGCGGCGATGAGCAGTTCTTC
clone_size: -
j_call: TRBJ2-1
v_call: TRBV5-1
d_call: -

cdr3_aa: CASSPLGASGAQFLKTQYF
cdr3_nt: TGTGCCAGCAGCCCTCTGGGCGCTAGTGGGGCCCAATTTTTAAAGACCCAGTACTTC
clone_size: -
j_call: TRBJ2-5
v_call: TRBV7-8
d_call: -

cdr3_aa: CASSVGRSAANTGELFF
cdr3_nt: TGTGCCAGCAGTGTTGGCAGGTCAGCCGCCAACACCGGGGAGCTGTTTTTT
clone_size: once
j_call: TRBJ2-2
v_call: TRBV2
d_call: -

cdr3_aa: CASRSTGSSYGYTF
cdr3_nt: TGTGCCAGCAGATCGACAGGATCGAGCTATGGCTACACCTTC
clone_size: -
j_call: TRBJ1-2
v_call: TRBV6-5
d_call: -

cdr3_aa: CASRPETGELFF
cdr3_nt: TGTGCCAGCAGGCCTGAGACCGGGGAGCTGTTTTTT
clone_size: few
j_call: TRBJ2-2
v_call: TRBV7-2
d_call: -

cdr3_aa: CASRLRPQFEKLFF
cdr3_nt: TGTGCCAGCCGCCTTCGTCCCCAGTTTGAAAAACTGTTTTTT
clone_size: -
j_call: TRBJ1-4
v_call: TRBV7-3
d_call: -

cdr3_aa: CASSIGGTTDTQYF
cdr3_nt: TGTGCCAGCAGTATCGGGGGTACGACAGATACGCAGTATTTT
clone_size: -
j_call: TRBJ2-3
v_call: TRBV6-5
d_call: -

cdr3_aa: CASSGQGGSNQPQHF
cdr3_nt: TGTGCCAGCTCCGGACAGGGAGGAAGCAATCAGCCCCAGCATTTT
clone_size: -
j_call: TRBJ1-5
v_call: TRBV2
d_call: TRBD1

cdr3_aa: CASSRQNRAVYSPLHF
cdr3_nt: TGTGCCAGCAGCCGCCAGAACAGGGCCGTATATTCACCCCTCCACTTT
clone_size: -
j_call: TRBJ1-6
v_call: TRBV5-8
d_call: -

cdr3_aa: CSVRQGAHGYTF
cdr3_nt: TGCAGCGTCCGACAGGGGGCGCATGGCTACACCTTC
clone_size: -
j_call: TRBJ1-2
v_call: TRBV29-1
d_call: TRBD1

cdr3_aa: CASSFRGPETQYF
cdr3_nt: TGCGCCAGCAGCTTCCGGGGTCCAGAGACCCAGTACTTC
clone_size: once
j_call: TRBJ2-5
v_call: TRBV5-1
d_call: -

cdr3_aa: CASSLVAGFYGYTF
cdr3_nt: TGTGCCAGCAGCTTGGTCGCAGGCTTCTATGGCTACACCTTC
clone_size: -
j_call: TRBJ1-2
v_call: TRBV5-6
d_call: -

cdr3_aa: CASSPRDRGFYGYTF
cdr3_nt: TGTGCCAGCAGTCCCCGGGACAGGGGGTTCTATGGCTACACCTTC
clone_size: few
j_call: TRBJ1-2
v_call: TRBV28
d_call: TRBD1

cdr3_aa: CASSRTGTGRIDYGYTF
cdr3_nt: TGTGCCAGCAGCCGAACCGGGACAGGGAGGATTGACTATGGCTACACCTTC
clone_size: -
j_call: TRBJ1-2
v_call: TRBV3-1/TRBV3-2
d_call: TRBD1

cdr3_aa: CASSWGQAYEAFF
cdr3_nt: TGCGCCAGCAGCTGGGGACAGGCGTATGAAGCTTTCTTT
clone_size: once
j_call: TRBJ1-1
v_call: TRBV5-1
d_call: TRBD1

cdr3_aa: CASSLRTDQETQYF
cdr3_nt: TGTGCCAGCAGCTTAAGAACAGACCAAGAGACCCAGTACTTC
clone_size: -
j_call: TRBJ2-5
v_call: TRBV13
d_call: -

cdr3_aa: CASSPPVGAGGYEQYF
cdr3_nt: TGCGCCAGCAGCCCGCCCGTGGGAGCGGGGGGCTACGAGCAGTACTTC
clone_size: -
j_call: TRBJ2-7
v_call: TRBV5-1
d_call: TRBD2

cdr3_aa: CASRLRTGIEAFF
cdr3_nt: TGTGCCAGCAGACTACGGACAGGGATTGAAGCTTTCTTT
clone_size: -
j_call: TRBJ1-1
v_call: TRBV28
d_call: TRBD1

cdr3_aa: CASTTLRLAVSTGELFF
cdr3_nt: TGTGCCAGCACCACACTACGACTAGCGGTCAGCACCGGGGAGCTGTTTTTT
clone_size: -
j_call: TRBJ2-2
v_call: TRBV3-1/TRBV3-2
d_call: TRBD2

cdr3_aa: CASSWFGWAGEQFF
cdr3_nt: TGTGCCAGCAGTTGGTTTGGGTGGGCCGGTGAGCAGTTCTTC
clone_size: -
j_call: TRBJ2-1
v_call: TRBV2
d_call: -

cdr3_aa: CASSQAGVAIQQFF
cdr3_nt: TGTGCCAGCAGCCAGGCAGGGGTTGCTATTCAGCAGTTCTTC
clone_size: -
j_call: TRBJ2-1
v_call: TRBV14
d_call: -

cdr3_aa: CASSLYQNTEAFF
cdr3_nt: TGTGCCAGCAGCCTATACCAGAACACTGAAGCTTTCTTT
clone_size: -
j_call: TRBJ1-1
v_call: TRBV6-4
d_call: -

cdr3_aa: CASSFRLAGSTDTQYF
cdr3_nt: TGTGCCAGCAGCTTCCGACTAGCGGGGAGCACAGATACGCAGTATTTT
clone_size: -
j_call: TRBJ2-3
v_call: TRBV5-5
d_call: TRBD2

cdr3_aa: CSVEAWRRGYYGYTF
cdr3_nt: TGCAGCGTTGAAGCTTGGCGGCGGGGGTACTATGGCTACACCTTC
clone_size: once
j_call: TRBJ1-2
v_call: TRBV29-1
d_call: -

cdr3_aa: CASSKDREGNQPQHF
cdr3_nt: TGTGCCAGCTCAAAGGACAGGGAGGGCAATCAGCCCCAGCATTTT
clone_size: -
j_call: TRBJ1-5
v_call: TRBV18
d_call: TRBD1

cdr3_aa: CATSRERGMSGNTIYF
cdr3_nt: TGTGCCACCAGCAGGGAAAGGGGTATGTCTGGAAACACCATATATTTT
clone_size: -
j_call: TRBJ1-3
v_call: TRBV15
d_call: -

cdr3_aa: CASSEMMTGVGSYTF
cdr3_nt: TGTGCCAGCAGTGAAATGATGACAGGGGTAGGGAGCTACACCTTC
clone_size: -
j_call: TRBJ1-2
v_call: TRBV6-1
d_call: TRBD1

cdr3_aa: CASSLESGDGRKNQPQHF
cdr3_nt: TGCGCCAGCAGCTTGGAGTCGGGGGACGGCAGGAAGAATCAGCCCCAGCATTTT
clone_size: -
j_call: TRBJ1-5
v_call: TRBV5-1
d_call: -

cdr3_aa: CASSSGQYTEAFF
cdr3_nt: TGTGCCAGCAGCTCTGGACAATACACTGAAGCTTTCTTT
clone_size: -
j_call: TRBJ1-1
v_call: TRBV5-5
d_call: -

cdr3_aa: CASSPGGQGYQPQHF
cdr3_nt: TGTGCCAGCAGCCCTGGTGGACAGGGCTATCAGCCCCAGCATTTT
clone_size: -
j_call: TRBJ1-5
v_call: TRBV5-6
d_call: TRBD1

cdr3_aa: CASSLGTGTETQYF
cdr3_nt: TGCGCCAGCAGCTTGGGAACAGGGACAGAGACCCAGTACTTC
clone_size: -
j_call: TRBJ2-5
v_call: TRBV5-1
d_call: -

cdr3_aa: CASSRWGGGSTDTQYF
cdr3_nt: TGTGCCAGCAGCCGCTGGGGCGGGGGGAGCACAGATACGCAGTATTTT
clone_size: -
j_call: TRBJ2-3
v_call: TRBV5-8
d_call: TRBD2

cdr3_aa: CASSLGDLNTEAFF
cdr3_nt: TGTGCCAGCAGCTTGGGGGACTTGAACACTGAAGCTTTCTTT
clone_size: -
j_call: TRBJ1-1
v_call: TRBV5-4
d_call: -

cdr3_aa: CASGLGLAGGWVTQYF
cdr3_nt: TGTGCTAGTGGTCTGGGACTAGCGGGGGGCTGGGTGACCCAGTACTTC
clone_size: once
j_call: TRBJ2-5
v_call: TRBV12-5
d_call: TRBD2

cdr3_aa: CAISADLIQGETQYF
cdr3_nt: TGTGCCATCAGCGCGGACCTCATCCAGGGGGAGACCCAGTACTTC
clone_size: -
j_call: TRBJ2-5
v_call: TRBV10-3
d_call: -

cdr3_aa: CASSLGTRVETGELFF
cdr3_nt: TGTGCCAGCAGCTTGGGAACGAGGGTCGAGACCGGGGAGCTGTTTTTT
clone_size: -
j_call: TRBJ2-2
v_call: TRBV5-6
d_call: -

cdr3_aa: CASSPGQPNTEAFF
cdr3_nt: TGTGCCAGCTCACCTGGACAGCCGAACACTGAAGCTTTCTTT
clone_size: -
j_call: TRBJ1-1
v_call: TRBV18
d_call: -

cdr3_aa: CASSPLDRGRENGYTF
cdr3_nt: TGTGCCAGCAGCCCACTGGACAGGGGGCGAGAAAATGGCTACACCTTC
clone_size: -
j_call: TRBJ1-2
v_call: TRBV4-2
d_call: TRBD1

cdr3_aa: CASSMSGYQTQYF
cdr3_nt: TGTGCCAGTAGTATGTCGGGTTATCAGACCCAGTACTTC
clone_size: -
j_call: TRBJ2-5
v_call: TRBV19
d_call: -

cdr3_aa: CASSFPQGDYTF
cdr3_nt: TGTGCCAGCAGCTTTCCCCAGGGGGACTACACCTTC
clone_size: -
j_call: TRBJ1-2
v_call: TRBV7-9
d_call: TRBD1

cdr3_aa: CASTPPGQETQYF
cdr3_nt: TGTGCCAGCACCCCACCAGGCCAAGAGACCCAGTACTTC
clone_size: once
j_call: TRBJ2-5
v_call: TRBV6-2/TRBV6-3
d_call: -

cdr3_aa: CASSRGQPPDEQYF
cdr3_nt: TGTGCCAGCAGCCGCGGACAGCCTCCGGACGAGCAGTACTTC
clone_size: -
j_call: TRBJ2-7
v_call: TRBV9
d_call: -

cdr3_aa: CASSRTQANTEAFF
cdr3_nt: TGCGCCAGCAGCCGGACACAAGCGAACACTGAAGCTTTCTTT
clone_size: -
j_call: TRBJ1-1
v_call: TRBV4-1
d_call: -

cdr3_aa: CASKWASGGETQYF
cdr3_nt: TGTGCCAGCAAATGGGCTAGCGGGGGTGAGACCCAGTACTTC
clone_size: -
j_call: TRBJ2-5
v_call: TRBV2
d_call: TRBD2

cdr3_aa: CASGWGEETQYF
cdr3_nt: TGTGCCAGCGGTTGGGGGGAAGAGACCCAGTACTTC
clone_size: -
j_call: TRBJ2-5
v_call: TRBV7-6
d_call: -

cdr3_aa: CASSDSSLTEAFF
cdr3_nt: TGTGCCAGCAGTGACTCTTCACTCACTGAAGCTTTCTTT
clone_size: -
j_call: TRBJ1-1
v_call: TRBV25-1
d_call: -

cdr3_aa: CASSERTSGGNEQFF
cdr3_nt: TGCGCCAGCAGCGAGAGGACTAGCGGGGGAAATGAGCAGTTCTTC
clone_size: -
j_call: TRBJ2-1
v_call: TRBV5-1
d_call: TRBD2

cdr3_aa: CASSLLGQGNGYTF
cdr3_nt: TGTGCCAGCAGCTTACTGGGACAGGGAAACGGCTACACCTTC
clone_size: once
j_call: TRBJ1-2
v_call: TRBV7-2
d_call: TRBD1

cdr3_aa: CASSSGGGNEKLFF
cdr3_nt: TGTGCCAGCAGTTCGGGGGGTGGGAATGAAAAACTGTTTTTT
clone_size: few
j_call: TRBJ1-4
v_call: TRBV6-6
d_call: -

cdr3_aa: CASSLGLAGGREQYF
cdr3_nt: TGTGCCAGCAGTCTCGGACTAGCGGGGGGGCGAGAGCAGTACTTC
clone_size: -
j_call: TRBJ2-7
v_call: TRBV3-1/TRBV3-2
d_call: TRBD2

cdr3_aa: CAWRRGGSHVDTQYF
cdr3_nt: TGTGCCTGGAGGCGAGGCGGGTCACACGTGGATACGCAGTATTTT
clone_size: -
j_call: TRBJ2-3
v_call: TRBV30
d_call: -

cdr3_aa: CASSLVAGFDEQFF
cdr3_nt: TGCGCCAGCAGCTTGGTTGCGGGTTTCGATGAGCAGTTCTTC
clone_size: -
j_call: TRBJ2-1
v_call: TRBV5-1
d_call: -

cdr3_aa: CASSYSTDYGYTF
cdr3_nt: TGTGCCAGCAGTTACTCGACAGACTATGGCTACACCTTC
clone_size: many
j_call: TRBJ1-2
v_call: TRBV6-6
d_call: -

cdr3_aa: CASSQGGGLPEDF
cdr3_nt: TGTGCCAGCAGCCAGGGAGGAGGGTTGCCTGAAGACTTC
clone_size: -
j_call: TRBJ2-7
v_call: TRBV14
d_call: -

cdr3_aa: CASSTRTGRAFF
cdr3_nt: TGTGCCAGCAGCACCCGGACAGGGCGAGCTTTCTTT
clone_size: -
j_call: TRBJ1-1
v_call: TRBV9
d_call: TRBD1

cdr3_aa: CASSVAQGYGEKLFF
cdr3_nt: TGTGCCAGCAGCGTAGCTCAGGGTTACGGTGAAAAACTGTTTTTT
clone_size: -
j_call: TRBJ1-4
v_call: TRBV9
d_call: -

cdr3_aa: CASSDQTGYGYTF
cdr3_nt: TGCGCCAGCAGCGATCAGACAGGATACGGCTACACCTTC
clone_size: -
j_call: TRBJ1-2
v_call: TRBV5-1
d_call: -